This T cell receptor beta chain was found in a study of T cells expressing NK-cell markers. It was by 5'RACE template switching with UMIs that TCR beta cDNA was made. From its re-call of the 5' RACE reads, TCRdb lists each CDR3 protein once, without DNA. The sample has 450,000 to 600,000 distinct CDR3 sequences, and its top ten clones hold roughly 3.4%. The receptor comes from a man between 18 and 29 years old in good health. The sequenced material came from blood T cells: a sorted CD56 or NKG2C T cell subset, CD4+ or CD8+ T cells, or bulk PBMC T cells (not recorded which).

The CDR3 loop reads CASSYSGGLGTGELFF. V and J are TRBV6-5 and TRBJ2-2; TCRdb calls TRBD2, which cannot be checked without DNA. Germline V gene sequence: CDR1 MNHEY, CDR2 SVGAGI. There are 16 residues in the CDR3.